Sequencing of this TCR beta chain was carried out in a study of T cells after posttransplantation cyclophosphamide. Study results and limitations: Skin or GI-infiltrating T cells shared few TRB sequences with blood. Later blood repertoires were often dominated by clones from the donor CD8+ memory compartment. TRB clonality was highly associated with recipient CMV seropositivity and reactivation.

Busulfan-fludarabine conditioning, marrow transplant, and cyclophosphamide on days +3 and +4 were administered. The method was immunoSEQ multiplex PCR; TCRdb's version includes in-frame clones alone and lacks a portion of them. Among about 42,000 clones listed, about nine tenths were seen once. A note on this clone: Its antigen is unknown.

The receptor was derived from a male patient over 55 who received an allogeneic stem cell transplant from a related donor and was CMV-positive. Some of the T cells might come from the graft donor. Sequenced material: PBMCs, taken 60 to 65 days after allogeneic stem cell transplant with posttransplant cyclophosphamide.

CDR3 loop: CASSPQAGKETQYF. DNA of the CDR3: TGTGCCAGCTCACCACAGGCAGGGAAAGAGACCCAGTACTTC. The chain carries TRBV18 and TRBJ2-5, with D perhaps TRBD1 (5 bases). The V end lost 1 base, the J end lost 3 bases, and 9 bases lay between the germline ends. The CDR3 is made up of 14 amino acids. In germline, CDR1 is KGHSH, CDR2 LQKENI.